These 29 T cell receptor beta chains came from one sample sequenced in a study of cytomegalovirus exposure and HLA in healthy donors. The study ran its PCR with 60 Vbeta and 13 Jbeta primers. Assay used: immunoSEQ multiplex PCR; TCRdb lists only in-frame clones, some missing. The sample has approximately 140,000 clones; 70% to 80% are singletons. The sample was PBMCs. The receptors were sampled from a man aged 50 to 60 in good health and CMV-seropositive.

The chain has TRBV20-1 and TRBJ2-3; tentatively, D is TRBD1 (6 bases). The germline gives CDR1 DFQATT, CDR2 SNEGSKA (reference sequence). The V and J ends lost 6 bases and 6 bases respectively, with 10 bases between them. The CDR3 totals 11 residues. CDR3 bases: TGCAGTGCAACCCAGGGGGATACGCAGTATTTT. Amino acids: CSATQGDTQYF.

The table lists this clone with a count of one. Other DNA sequences in this specimen translate into the identical CDR3. The rearrangement joins TRBV5-1 to TRBJ1-1; the D is unclear. The germline V gene encodes CDR1 SGHRS and CDR2 YFSETQ. CDR3 size: 13 residues. Trimming left V 4 bases short and J 0 bases short, with 7 bases between. The CDR3 here is CASSVSVNTEAFF. In DNA, the CDR3 is TGCGCCAGCAGCGTCTCAGTGAACACTGAAGCTTTCTTT.

The rearrangement uses TRBV6-5 and TRBJ1-1; D may be TRBD1 (5 bases). The CDR3 spans 13 residues. Trimming shortened V by 5 bases and J by 1 base, and 8 bases separated the two germline ends. Germline loops: CDR1 MNHEY, CDR2 SVGAGI. The CDR3 DNA sequence: TGTGCCAGCAGTCCTACAGGGAACACTGAAGCTTTCTTT. Residues: CASSPTGNTEAFF.

The chain uses TRBV28 and TRBJ2-3; the match to TRBD1 covers 8 bases. Germline V CDR1 and CDR2: MDHEN, SYDVKM. The junction had 3 bases not matched to a gene; V was cut back by 7 bases and J by 0 bases. The CDR3 is 14 residues long. DNA for the CDR3: TGTGCCAGCATTTGGACAGGGAGCACAGATACGCAGTATTTT. Translated: CASIWTGSTDTQYF.

This clone was seen once. DNA of the CDR3: TGTGCCAGCACCCCCGGGGTAAACTATGGCTACACCTTC. Translated: CASTPGVNYGYTF. The gene calls are TRBV6-1 and TRBJ1-2; unclear D gene. This CDR3 comprises 13 residues. The ends were cut back, 7 bases at V and 2 bases at J, with 11 bases in the middle. The germline gives CDR1 MNHNS, CDR2 SASEGT.

CDR3 sequence reads: CASSPTGFINQPQHF. CDR3 coding DNA: TGCGCCAGCAGCCCGACGGGATTTATAAATCAGCCCCAGCATTTT. This chain links TRBV5-1 with TRBJ1-5; D unclear. Germline assignment: CDR1 SGHRS and CDR2 YFSETQ. The CDR3 contains 15 residues. Between the trimmed V and J ends, which lost 4 bases and 4 bases, there was a span of 15 bases.

V is TRBV5-1 and J is TRBJ2-7; 11 bases fit TRBD2. The CDR3 has 17 residues. Trimming cost V 2 bases and J 6 bases; bases outside gene matches: 13. From germline, CDR1 is SGHRS and CDR2 YFSETQ. The CDR3 nucleotides are TGCGCCAGCAGCTTTATCTCTGGTACTAGCGGGAGTGGCGAGCAGTACTTC. It codes for CASSFISGTSGSGEQYF.

The chain uses TRBV5-4 and TRBJ2-7; 9 bases match TRBD1. The germline gives CDR1 SGHNT, CDR2 YYREEE (reference sequence). This CDR3 has 14 amino acids. V lost 9 bases, J lost 6 bases, and 13 bases stayed unmatched. The CDR3 DNA reads as TGTGCCACTTCCCGGGACAGGGAGTTGGGCGAGCAGTACTTC. The encoded protein is CATSRDRELGEQYF.

The chain combines TRBV27 with TRBJ2-7; 10 nucleotides agree with TRBD2. Germline CDR1 reads MNHEY; CDR2 reads SMNVEV (reference sequence). This CDR3 has 15 amino acids. Trimming cost V 2 bases and J 6 bases; bases outside gene matches: 7. The CDR3 DNA sequence: TGTGCCAGCAGTTTAGGGTCTAGCGGGAGTCTCGAGCAGTACTTC. Its protein product is CASSLGSSGSLEQYF.

J is TRBJ2-3 and V is TRBV28, with a weak D call TRBD1 (6 bases). The V gene lost 1 base and the J gene lost 0 bases, with 8 bases spanning the gap. The CDR3 has 15 amino acids. Germline V CDR1 and CDR2: MDHEN, SYDVKM. The CDR3 reads CASSLFTGSTDTQYF. CDR3 DNA sequence: TGTGCCAGCAGTTTATTTACAGGGAGCACAGATACGCAGTATTTT.

The rearrangement uses TRBV28 and TRBJ2-3; 15 bases fit TRBD2. V shed 6 bases, J shed 1 base, and the junction held 8 bases outside the gene matches. The CDR3 consists of 18 residues. Germline V gene lookup returns CDR1 MDHEN and CDR2 SYDVKM. CDR3 DNA: TGTGCCAGCAGCTCCGGGACTAGCGGGGGGTTGGGCACAGATACGCAGTATTTT. Residues: CASSSGTSGGLGTDTQYF.

This clone has a handful of counts. This chain connects TRBV11-2 to TRBJ2-3; D is perhaps TRBD2 (6 bases). The CDR3 is 15 amino acids. V lost 2 bases to trimming and J lost 3 bases, with 12 bases between them. Germline V gene sequence: CDR1 SGHAT, CDR2 FQNNGV. Here the CDR3 DNA reads TGTGCCAGCAGCTTAAAAGGAGGGAGTACAGATACGCAGTATTTT. Translated, it gives CASSLKGGSTDTQYF.

The J gene is TRBJ2-1, the V gene TRBV5-1; 11 bases are a match to TRBD2. The CDR3 extends over 15 amino acids. J lost 8 bases, V lost 2 bases, and 6 bases had no gene match. The V gene's germline CDR1 is SGHRS and CDR2 YFSETQ. The CDR3 spells CASSFSGRASDEQFF. In nucleotides, the CDR3 is TGCGCCAGCAGCTTTAGCGGGAGGGCCTCGGATGAGCAGTTCTTC. The full variable domain, rest sourced from reference TRBV5-1 and TRBJ2-1, is KAGVTQTPRYLIKTRGQQVTLSCSPISGHRSVSWYQQTPGQGLQFLFEYFSETQRNKGNFPGRFSGRQFSNSRSEMNVSTLELGDSALYLCASSFSGRASDEQFFGPGTRLTVL.

The rearrangement joins TRBV27 to TRBJ2-5, with 9 bases that match TRBD2. The V gene end was trimmed by 6 bases and the J gene end by 0 bases; junction bases not matched to a gene: 8. In germline, CDR1 is MNHEY, CDR2 SMNVEV (reference sequence). This CDR3 spans 16 amino acids. As DNA, the CDR3 is TGTGCCAGCAGAAAGACTAGCGGAAACTACCAAGAGACCCAGTACTTC. Translation: CASRKTSGNYQETQYF.

Points on this clone: Additional DNA sequences in this sample encode the identical CDR3. This chain uses TRBV4-1 with TRBJ1-5; a possible D gene is TRBD1 (5 bases). This CDR3 spans 15 amino acids. Germline V gives CDR1 MGHRA, CDR2 YSYEKL. Trimming shortened V by 1 base and J by 2 bases, and 9 bases separated the two germline ends. The CDR3 DNA follows: TGCGCCAGCAGCCAAGGCCAGGGTGGCAATCAGCCCCAGCATTTT. Protein sequence: CASSQGQGGNQPQHF.

This clone was counted a few times. The chain links TRBV10-3 to TRBJ2-7, with 11 bases fitting TRBD1. With 0 bases clipped from V and 1 base from J, the junction kept 11 bases outside the gene matches. Germline-derived CDR1 and CDR2 are ENHRY and SYGVKD. This CDR3 comprises 19 residues. The CDR3 here is CAISESRTGGKGDSYEQYF. In nucleotides, the CDR3 is TGTGCCATCAGTGAGTCGCGGACAGGGGGCAAGGGGGATTCCTACGAGCAGTACTTC.

V usage is TRBV2 and J usage is TRBJ2-7, with D tentatively TRBD1 (7 bases). The CDR3 is 15 amino acids. From germline, CDR1 is SNHLY and CDR2 FYNNEI. V lost 4 bases to trimming and J lost 2 bases, with 15 bases between them. CDR3 in amino acids: CASSVEGAETYEQYF. CDR3 in DNA: TGTGCCAGCAGTGTGGAGGGGGCTGAGACCTACGAGCAGTACTTC.

This sequence joins TRBV18 and TRBJ2-2, with no clear D. The germline V gene encodes CDR1 KGHSH and CDR2 LQKENI. The CDR3 runs 14 residues. Trimming left V 1 base short and J 6 bases short, with 9 bases between. The CDR3 here is CASSPRTTSGELFF. The CDR3 DNA reads TGTGCCAGCTCACCACGTACTACATCCGGGGAGCTGTTTTTT.

The V gene is TRBV5-5, the J gene TRBJ2-6; D may be TRBD2 (6 bases). V was shortened by 6 bases and J by 3 bases, with 19 bases between the two germline ends. This CDR3 spans 17 amino acids. In germline, CDR1 is SGHKS, CDR2 YYEKEE (reference sequence). DNA for the CDR3: TGTGCCAGCAACCGGGACTCTCGACCCTTTGGGGCCAACGTCCTGACTTTC. It yields the protein CASNRDSRPFGANVLTF.

As DNA, the CDR3 is TGTGCCAGCTCACCGGGACAGAGCTCCTACGAGCAGTACTTC. Residues: CASSPGQSSYEQYF. The chain recombines TRBV18 with TRBJ2-5, with 7 bases that match TRBD1. The DNA end is a closer match to TRBJ2-7, so the J assignment may be wrong. CDR1 and CDR2 from the germline V gene are KGHSH and LQKENI. The CDR3 has 14 residues.

The DNA for the CDR3 is TGTGCCAGCAGTTCTCGGACACCCGTCTACGAGCAGTACTTC. Its translation is CASSSRTPVYEQYF. The chain joins TRBV6-5 to TRBJ2-7; TRBD1 is a possible D gene (5 bases). CDR1 is MNHEY and CDR2 is SVGAGI in the germline V gene. V was pared by 4 bases and J by 3 bases, with 13 bases between. The CDR3 has 14 residues.

V usage is TRBV7-2 and J usage is TRBJ2-7; TRBD2 agrees at 8 bases. The CDR3 is made up of 13 amino acids. The trim removed 1 base at V and 6 bases at J, leaving 2 bases unmatched. Germline V lookup: CDR1 SGHTA, CDR2 FQGNSA. The CDR3 DNA sequence: TGTGCCAGCAGCTTAGAGCGGGAGACCGAGCAGTACTTC. This translates into CASSLERETEQYF.

This clone showed up just once. This sequence joins TRBV5-3 and TRBJ1-2; 11 nucleotides line up with TRBD1. TRBV5-3 is placed among ORFs of uncertain function. The CDR3 totals 17 residues. Trimming at V came to 5 bases and at J to 5 bases, leaving 14 bases not matched to a gene. This chain's CDR3 is CARRCQAGTGGWYGYTF. The CDR3 nucleotides are TGTGCCAGAAGATGCCAAGCCGGGACAGGGGGTTGGTATGGCTACACCTTC.

A few counts support this clone. The chain is built from TRBV6-5 and TRBJ1-2; D is unresolved. Germline-derived CDR1 and CDR2 are MNHEY and SVGAGI. V was shortened by 4 bases and J by 3 bases, with 15 bases between the two germline ends. The CDR3 runs to 15 residues. Here the CDR3 DNA reads TGTGCCAGCAGTTTTTTGGGGAGAATCGACTATGGCTACACCTTC. It is translated as CASSFLGRIDYGYTF.

This chain connects TRBV27 to TRBJ1-1, with a possible D match to TRBD1 (6 bases). The CDR3 sequence is 11 residues long. Germline values: CDR1 MNHEY, CDR2 SMNVEV (reference sequence). The V and J ends lost 4 bases and 8 bases respectively, with 8 bases between them. The CDR3 DNA sequence: TGTGCCAGCAGTTCAGGACAGGAAGCTTTCTTT. Protein sequence: CASSSGQEAFF.

The genes are TRBV11-3 and TRBJ2-1, with 8 nucleotides matching TRBD1. Per the germline V gene, CDR1 is SGHNT and CDR2 is YENEEA. V lost 6 bases and J lost 1; bases outside the gene matches: 2. The CDR3 has 14 residues. The CDR3 loop reads CASSQGASYNEQFF. CDR3 sequence (DNA): TGTGCCAGCAGTCAGGGGGCTTCCTACAATGAGCAGTTCTTC.

CDR3 sequence: CAWSVQGESQPQHF. CDR3 coding DNA: TGTGCCTGGAGTGTCCAGGGTGAGAGTCAGCCCCAGCATTTT. This sequence joins TRBV30 and TRBJ1-5; TRBD1 might be the D (5 bases). V lost 0 bases and J 6 bases, leaving 12 bases between the germline ends. Germline V CDR1 and CDR2: GTSNPN, SVGIG (reference sequence). The CDR3 is 14 amino acids.

This sequence joins TRBV29-1 and TRBJ1-3, with 9 nucleotides matching TRBD1. Germline trimming cut 7 bases from V and 3 bases from J; bases unmatched to any gene: 7. Germline V lookup: CDR1 SQVTM, CDR2 ANQGSEA. CDR3 size: 14 residues. CDR3 sequence (DNA): TGCAGCGGGGCGGGACAGGGAGGTGGAAACACCATATATTTT. Its protein product is CSGAGQGGGNTIYF.

The chain is built from TRBV28 and TRBJ1-2; TRBD1 matches at 7 bases. The germline CDR1 and CDR2 sequences are MDHEN and SYDVKM. V lost 1 base, J lost 6 bases, and 17 bases stayed unmatched. The CDR3 totals 18 residues. CDR3 sequence (DNA): TGTGCCAGCAGTTTATTCCGTAGGGGTGGAGGGGGCAAAGATGGCTACACCTTC. Its protein product is CASSLFRRGGGGKDGYTF.